This TCR beta chain appears in the sequencing data of a study of blood T cell repertoires in COVID-19 (dated by TCRdb to about 2020). General notes on the study: The collaborator samples originated in the United States, Italy and Spain and spanned the acute and convalescent phases of COVID-19. The material from the prospective study consisted of cDNA or gDNA derived from T cells, B-cell-depleted T cells, or PBMCs. Deeply sampled blood TCRbeta repertoires from subjects exposed to, actively infected with, or recovered from COVID-19 were included in the dataset. The repertoires were made available in a free public database intended to serve as a resource for research on the immune response to SARS-CoV-2. Samples came from the ongoing ImmuneRACE study (first 160 participants) plus 1,254 subjects from 6 global collaborators. Sample metadata almost always included a de-identified subject ID, COVID-19 status, age in years and sex. HLA class I and class II types, where available, came from metadata supplied by the sample provider rather than from assay-based typing.

What the research found in general, with its limitations: Clinical and demographic metadata were provided uncurated, with the amount varying by source and participant.

V and J are truncated by 2 bases and 5 bases respectively, leaving an intervening sequence of 19 bases. Via the germline V gene, CDR1 is MNHNS and CDR2 SASEGT. The CDR3 covers 16 residues, taking in both the cysteine and the phenylalanine. Just the 48-base CDR3 DNA is kept, in frame starting at base 1. Whole blood was collected in K2EDTA tubes by collaborating institutions according to the institutions' own protocols. For TCRbeta analysis, collaborators shipped samples in one of three forms: frozen whole blood, isolated PBMCs, or DNA extracted from either of those sample types. Concerning this clone itself: The target of this receptor is not known. No clone much larger than this one lies a single base away; base qualities are absent.

The immunoSEQ Assay, a bias-controlled multiplex PCR, was used to amplify TCRbeta CDR3 regions from genomic DNA. Turning to the authors' computational methods: The number of nucleated cells in each sample was estimated by amplification of reference gene primers within the assay. Sequence reads were collapsed and filtered to measure the absolute abundance of every unique TCRbeta CDR3 rearrangement. For each sample, productive Simpson clonality was calculated by taking the square root of Simpson's diversity index across productive rearrangements. Imported from immuneACCESS, the table was reduced by TCRdb to in-frame sequences with V and J called. These copies leave out some clones; in studies compared against another copy, an unresolved V gene accounts for under half, and the cause of the remainder is not known. The DNA was the basis for D and trimming; V, J and clone size are from that table. This sample holds about 48,000 clones; over 80% were observed only once. Approximately 16% of the sample lies in the top ten.

The chain links TRBV6-1 with TRBJ2-7; the best D guess is TRBD1, with 5 bases matching. Sequencing was carried out using peripheral blood. The sequence came from a human donor in a cohort sampled during active COVID-19. The CDR3 corresponds to CASSEWFKGPSHEQYF. The nucleotide sequence is given as TGTGCCAGCAGTGAATGGTTTAAGGGGCCGTCCCACGAGCAGTACTTC.